The 30 T cell receptor beta chains listed next were all sequenced from one sample in a study of cytomegalovirus exposure and HLA in healthy donors. A multiplex PCR was run with 60 Vbeta primers and 13 Jbeta primers. Here immunoSEQ multiplex PCR was the method, and the copy in TCRdb shows in-frame clones only, minus some. This sample's table has around 130,000 clones. The sample taken for sequencing was PBMCs. Source of these receptors: a woman aged 35 to 49 in good health and CMV-seronegative.

This chain connects TRBV7-9 to TRBJ1-2; 10 nucleotides line up with TRBD1. This CDR3 comprises 15 residues. J was trimmed by 10 bases and V by 0 bases; bases with no gene match: 8. CDR1 and CDR2 (germline): SEHNR, FQNEAQ (reference sequence). The CDR3 DNA reads as TGTGCCAGCAGCTTAGCGCCGACAGGGGGCGCGCCCTACACCTTC. Translation gives CASSLAPTGGAPYTF.

The chain joins TRBV10-1 to TRBJ1-3, with a possible D match to TRBD1 (6 bases). V was clipped by 6 bases and J by 2 bases, with 11 bases between them. Germline CDR1 WNHNN, CDR2 SYGVQD (reference sequence). CDR3 length: 14 amino acids. CDR3 residues: CASRSNRAGNTIYF. The CDR3 region has the DNA TGCGCCAGCAGGTCTAACAGGGCTGGAAACACCATATATTTT.

This chain connects TRBV19 to TRBJ2-1, with TRBD1 matching 8 bases. In germline, CDR1 is LNHDA, CDR2 SQIVND (reference sequence). Trimming cost V 5 bases and J 9 bases; bases outside gene matches: 9. CDR3 length: 14 residues. CDR3 DNA: TGTGCCAGTAGTCGCGACAGGGGAGTCGGTGAGCAGTTCTTC. Its protein is CASSRDRGVGEQFF.

V and J are TRBV19 and TRBJ2-1; TRBD2 agrees at 13 bases. Germline V gene data show CDR1 as LNHDA and CDR2 as SQIVND (reference sequence). This CDR3 has 19 residues. Trimming at V came to 4 bases and at J to 0 bases, leaving 9 bases not matched to a gene. The CDR3 protein is CASSKTSGGSASSYNEQFF. The DNA of the CDR3 is TGTGCCAGTAGTAAGACTAGCGGGGGGTCGGCGAGCTCCTACAATGAGCAGTTCTTC. Full variable domain (remainder filled in from reference TRBV19 and TRBJ2-1): DGGITQSPKYLFRKEGQNVTLSCEQNLNHDAMYWYRQDPGQGLRLIYYSQIVNDFQKGDIAEGYSVSREKKESFPLTVTSAQKNPTAFYLCASSKTSGGSASSYNEQFFGPGTRLTVL.

J is TRBJ1-3 and V is TRBV9, with TRBD1 identical over 8 bases. Germline V CDR1 and CDR2: SGDLS, YYNGEE. This CDR3 contains 16 residues. The junction had 6 bases not matched to a gene; V was cut back by 0 bases and J by 4 bases. Written as DNA, the CDR3 is TGTGCCAGCAGCGTAGGAACAGGGGGTATAGGAAACACCATATATTTT. Protein: CASSVGTGGIGNTIYF.

The V call is TRBV28, the J call TRBJ1-1; D is undetermined. The CDR3 is 14 amino acids. The germline V gene has CDR1 MDHEN and CDR2 SYDVKM. V lost 1 base, J lost 9 bases, and 15 bases lay in between. The CDR3 DNA is TGTGCCAGCAGTTTATTAGGTGCGGAGGCCCAAGCTTTCTTT. Its protein product is CASSLLGAEAQAFF. The whole variable domain, remainder taken from reference TRBV28 and TRBJ1-1, is DVKVTQSSRYLVKRTGEKVFLECVQDMDHENMFWYRQDPGLGLRLIYFSYDVKMKEKGDIPEGYSVSREKKERFSLILESASTNQTSMYLCASSLLGAEAQAFFGQGTRLTVV.

V is TRBV18 and J is TRBJ2-1, with TRBD1 matching 11 bases. The CDR3 spans 16 residues. Looked up from germline, CDR1 is KGHSH and CDR2 is LQKENI. V shed 4 bases, J shed 5 bases, and the junction held 7 bases outside the gene matches. The CDR3 DNA reads as TGTGCCAGCTCACTTGGACAGGGGGCTTTAAACAATGAGCAGTTCTTC. Its protein product is CASSLGQGALNNEQFF.

This chain links TRBV4-3 with TRBJ2-4; perhaps TRBD2 as D (5 bases). Germline V CDR1 and CDR2: LGHNA, YSLEER. CDR3 length: 13 amino acids. V gave up 11 bases and J gave up 1 base, with 12 bases separating them. This chain's CDR3 is CAPNCGAKNIQYF. As DNA, the CDR3 is TGCGCCCCCAATTGCGGGGCCAAAAACATTCAGTACTTC.

The J gene is TRBJ1-4, the V gene TRBV28; D remains unclear. V was cut by 5 bases and J by 3 bases, with 7 bases left in between. Per germline, CDR1 MDHEN and CDR2 SYDVKM. This CDR3 is 13 amino acids long. CDR3 bases: TGTGCCAGCAGTACTGTAGCTAATGAAAAACTGTTTTTT. Encoded protein: CASSTVANEKLFF.

The CDR3 sequence: CASSIVETGNTIYF. CDR3 DNA sequence: TGTGCCAGTAGTATTGTGGAGACTGGAAACACCATATATTTT. The V call is TRBV19, the J call TRBJ1-3; D is undetermined. Per the germline V gene, CDR1 is LNHDA and CDR2 is SQIVND (reference sequence). The CDR3 covers 14 residues. V was pared by 3 bases and J by 2 bases, with 8 bases between.

The chain combines TRBV6-4 with TRBJ1-4; D remains ambiguous. Trimming shortened V by 9 bases and J by 4 bases, and 12 bases separated the two germline ends. CDR1 and CDR2 (germline): MRHNA, SNTAGT. The CDR3 is 13 residues long. The CDR3 DNA reads TGTGCCAGTTCGACACGGCTTAATGAAAAACTGTTTTTT. It specifies CASSTRLNEKLFF.

The V call is TRBV5-5, the J call TRBJ1-1; tentative D call: TRBD1 (5 bases). The V end was cut by 6 bases, the J end by 4 bases, with 22 bases between. CDR3 length: 16 residues. CDR1 and CDR2 (germline): SGHKS, YYEKEE (reference sequence). The CDR3 sequence is CASTVRGGLSGTEAFF. DNA of the CDR3: TGTGCCAGCACCGTCCGTGGGGGGTTATCTGGCACTGAAGCTTTCTTT.

DNA of the CDR3: TGCGCCAGCAGCCAAGAGGGGGAGGCCTTCTACAATGAGCAGTTCTTC. Translation: CASSQEGEAFYNEQFF. The V call is TRBV4-1, the J call TRBJ2-1; a weak D match, TRBD2 (6 bases). Germline V gene lookup returns CDR1 MGHRA and CDR2 YSYEKL. Trimming left V 0 bases short and J 3 bases short, with 12 bases between. The CDR3 is 16 amino acids.

As for this clone: The junction does not match germline at one end; this may be a read error. This sequence joins TRBV14 and TRBJ1-2; TRBD1 matches at 11 bases. The V gene's germline CDR1 is SGHDN and CDR2 FVKESK. The CDR3 has 17 amino acids. The CDR3 spells CASSLRTGGLTDYGCTF. CDR3 nucleotide sequence: TGTGCCAGCAGCCTCCGGACAGGGGGCTTGACAGACTATGGCTGCACCTTC.

Worth noting for this clone: The same CDR3 can be traced to other DNA sequences in this sample. The chain combines TRBV6-5 with TRBJ2-7; D perhaps matches TRBD1 (5 bases). The CDR3 is 15 amino acids. V was clipped by 2 bases and J by 2 bases, with 13 bases between them. Germline V lookup: CDR1 MNHEY, CDR2 SVGAGI. Here the CDR3 reads CASSYGPRVPYEQYF. CDR3 sequence (DNA): TGTGCCAGCAGTTACGGTCCCAGGGTCCCCTACGAGCAGTACTTC.

This chain joins TRBV21-1 and TRBJ2-7; the DNA was not compared with TRBD1, the D call given in the table. TRBV21-1 is designated a pseudogene. The CDR3 runs 12 residues. The CDR3 DNA is TGTGCCAGTCGTCAGGGGGCGAGCGAGCAGTACTTC. Translating it yields CASRQGASEQYF.

The genes are TRBV6-1 and TRBJ1-2, with TRBD1 matching 8 bases. CDR3 length: 14 residues. V lost 6 bases, J lost 4 bases, and 7 bases stayed unmatched. Germline CDR1 MNHNS, CDR2 SASEGT. CDR3 region: CASRFRDRLYGYTF. As DNA, the CDR3 is TGTGCCAGCAGGTTCCGGGACAGGCTCTATGGCTACACCTTC.

This chain joins TRBV7-2 and TRBJ1-6; possibly TRBD1 for D (5 bases). V lost 1 base and J 13 bases, leaving 20 bases between the germline ends. Germline-derived CDR1 and CDR2 are SGHTA and FQGNSA. This CDR3 has 16 residues. The CDR3 spells CASSLGRQRVGDPLHF. The CDR3 DNA follows: TGTGCCAGCAGCTTAGGGCGACAGCGGGTCGGTGATCCCCTCCACTTT.

The chain combines TRBV21-1 with TRBJ2-5; the table assigns TRBD2, which was not confirmed against the DNA. TRBV21-1 is labeled a pseudogene. The length of the CDR3 is 16 residues. The CDR3 bases are TGTGGCACCCCGAAGGAAGGAAGCGGGCGCAAAGAGACCCAGTACTTC. Residues: CGTPKEGSGRKETQYF.

The rearrangement uses TRBV6-1 and TRBJ1-1; 10 positions match TRBD1. Germline assignment: CDR1 MNHNS and CDR2 SASEGT. The CDR3 sequence is 14 residues long. J gave up 11 bases and V 1 base, and 7 bases lay outside the gene matches. This chain's CDR3 is CASSEGPGQGNAFF. In nucleotides, the CDR3 is TGTGCCAGCAGTGAAGGGCCGGGACAGGGGAATGCTTTCTTT.

The chain is built from TRBV9 and TRBJ2-1, with D possibly being TRBD2 (7 bases). CDR3 size: 16 residues. The V gene's germline CDR1 is SGDLS and CDR2 YYNGEE. V shed 4 bases and J shed 5 bases, with 19 bases lying between them. CDR3 in DNA: TGTGCCAGCAGCACTCATGGGGGGGCCCGTGACAATGAGCAGTTCTTC. Amino acid sequence: CASSTHGGARDNEQFF.

The genes are TRBV5-6 and TRBJ2-3; 11 bases line up with TRBD2. The J segment lost 3 bases and the V segment lost 1 base, leaving 1 base of the junction unmatched. Germline V lookup: CDR1 SGHDT, CDR2 YYEEEE. The CDR3 spans 15 residues. The chain's CDR3 is CASSLIAGGTDTQYF. CDR3 bases: TGTGCCAGCAGCTTGATAGCGGGGGGGACAGATACGCAGTATTTT.

V gene TRBV9 combines with J gene TRBJ2-3, with 7 bases fitting TRBD2. Trimming took 3 bases from V and 3 from J; bases not matched to a gene: 4. The CDR3 length is 14 residues. Germline V gene data show CDR1 as SGDLS and CDR2 as YYNGEE. CDR3 DNA: TGTGCCAGCAGCGACTACGGGGGGACAGATACGCAGTATTTT. This translates into CASSDYGGTDTQYF.

The rearrangement links TRBV7-3 to TRBJ2-3; 8 nucleotides line up with TRBD2. The germline V gene encodes CDR1 SGHTA and CDR2 FQGTGA. The CDR3 length is 14 residues. Trimming took 3 bases from V and 6 from J; bases not matched to a gene: 5. Written as DNA, the CDR3 is TGTGCCAGCAGCTTTAGCGGGAAAGGGGATACGCAGTATTTT. The encoded protein is CASSFSGKGDTQYF. Variable domain in full (rest from reference TRBV7-3 and TRBJ2-3): GAGVSQTPSNKVTEKGKYVELRCDPISGHTALYWYRQSLGQGPEFLIYFQGTGAADDSGLPNDRFFAVRPEGSVSTLKIQRTERGDSAVYLCASSFSGKGDTQYFGPGTRLTVL.

The chain couples TRBV7-2 to TRBJ1-5; a weak D match, TRBD1 (5 bases). Germline loops: CDR1 SGHTA, CDR2 FQGNSA. Trimming removed 6 bases from V and 2 bases from J, with 11 bases in between. The CDR3 consists of 14 residues. Here the CDR3 reads CASSHPGGNQPQHF. CDR3 nucleotides: TGTGCCAGCAGTCACCCGGGGGGCAATCAGCCCCAGCATTTT.

This chain links TRBV19 with TRBJ1-1; TRBD1 might be the D (6 bases). Per the germline V gene, CDR1 is LNHDA and CDR2 is SQIVND (reference sequence). With 6 bases removed from V and 4 bases from J, the gap between germline ends came to 21 bases. This CDR3 region has 16 residues. CDR3 loop: CASRGGATGLGTEAFF. The CDR3 nucleotides are TGTGCCAGTAGGGGGGGGGCTACAGGGTTAGGCACTGAAGCTTTCTTT.

The V call is TRBV7-2, the J call TRBJ1-5; TRBD1 is a possible D gene (6 bases). This CDR3 comprises 14 residues. The V gene's germline CDR1 is SGHTA and CDR2 FQGNSA. V was pared by 5 bases and J by 3 bases, with 11 bases between. The DNA for the CDR3 is TGTGCCAGCAGCCGTACAGGGTACAATCAGCCCCAGCATTTT. It encodes CASSRTGYNQPQHF.

The genes are TRBV7-6 and TRBJ1-4, with TRBD1 identical over 9 bases. The CDR3 consists of 14 residues. Germline loops: CDR1 SGHVS, CDR2 FNYEAQ. The V and J ends lost 0 bases and 7 bases, in that order; junction bases with no gene match: 0. CDR3 protein: CASSLADRGEKLFF. The CDR3 DNA follows: TGTGCCAGCAGCTTAGCGGACAGGGGTGAAAAACTGTTTTTT.

V gene TRBV28 combines with J gene TRBJ2-2, with 7 nucleotides matching TRBD1. Germline assignment: CDR1 MDHEN and CDR2 SYDVKM. CDR3 length: 20 residues. V dropped 3 bases and J dropped 2; count of bases not matched to a gene: 18. CDR3 DNA sequence: TGTGCCAGCAGTTTGTCACTAGGACAGGAAATGTACGGAAACACCGGGGAGCTGTTTTTT. Translation: CASSLSLGQEMYGNTGELFF.

Concerning this clone: Other DNA sequences in this sample translate to the same CDR3. V gene TRBV6-5 combines with J gene TRBJ1-3; TRBD1 aligns across 7 bases. The CDR3 totals 16 residues. The germline gives CDR1 MNHEY, CDR2 SVGAGI. J was trimmed by 4 bases and V by 2 bases; bases with no gene match: 8. The CDR3 DNA reads as TGTGCCAGCAGTTACAGGGGGCAGCAGACCGGAAACACCATATATTTT. As protein: CASSYRGQQTGNTIYF.